This is a list of T cell receptor beta chains from one sample in a study of tumor-infiltrating lymphocytes in localized non-small cell lung cancer. Repertoires were generated with immunoSEQ multiplex PCR, while TCRdb's copy carries only in-frame clones and drops some. Counted here are under 8,500 clones, 70% to 75% occurring once; the ten biggest clones make up 14%. The sample comprised lung tumor tissue. Receptors originate from a human donor with non-small cell lung cancer. The conserved cysteine and the conserved F or W are not part of the CDR3 here. The order of the fields is J gene, clone size, V gene, CDR3 protein. Expanded clones are given a class, and other clones once, few, many or no size at all.

TRBJ2-5 NA TRBV5-1 ASSLGVGTPNAETQY
TRBJ2-7 NA TRBV29-1 SVGGYYEQY
TRBJ2-7 NA TRBV5-6 ASSLPGRSSYEQY
TRBJ2-5 NA TRBV5-8 ASSLGTSGFAEETQY
TRBJ2-5 NA TRBV5-6 ASSLGQVQETQY
TRBJ1-6 NA TRBV6-5 ASRGSGNSPLH
TRBJ1-2 NA TRBV18 ASSPPSLDAASFYGYT
TRBJ2-1 NA TRBV11-2 ASTKEGGGQAYNEQF
TRBJ1-4 NA TRBV16 ASSQGTSNEKLF
TRBJ1-1 few TRBV18 ASSPSVEAEAF
TRBJ2-2 NA TRBV15 ATSRDAVAGVGELF
TRBJ1-3 NA TRBV6-5 ASSDSGNTIY
TRBJ2-5 NA TRBV28 ASSLAGGLQETQY
TRBJ2-7 few TRBV6-1 ASSAGMGTSGHSYEQY
TRBJ1-2 NA TRBV20-1 SAYDYGYT
TRBJ1-2 NA TRBV29-1 SVEVGHVGYT
TRBJ2-7 NA TRBV30 AWDQGRSSYEQC
TRBJ2-1 NA TRBV18 ASSSTGGPSANEQF
TRBJ2-2 few TRBV9 ASSLDYNTGELF
TRBJ1-2 few TRBV29-1 SVEDHTL
TRBJ1-5 few TRBV28 ASSLFNQGYQPQH
TRBJ2-5 NA TRBV29-1 SVTPQGETQY
TRBJ2-5 NA TRBV29-1 SGTRGQGFRETQY
TRBJ2-1 NA TRBV6-1 ASRDRRRANEQF
TRBJ2-1 NA TRBV5-1 ASSSWTSYNEQF
TRBJ2-3 few TRBV6-6 ASSPAGTGTDTQY
TRBJ2-1 medium-sized TRBV7-2 ASSFRQGPYNEQF
TRBJ2-7 few TRBV28 ASSSPTPYEQY
TRBJ2-1 NA TRBV29-1 SVGTGGDEQF
TRBJ1-5 medium-sized TRBV19 ASMGLYSNQPQH
TRBJ1-5 NA TRBV10-3 AISDQTNQPQH
TRBJ2-3 NA TRBV5-1 ASSLIGGGTDTQY
TRBJ2-7 NA TRBV18 ASSPPGQSSYEQY
TRBJ2-1 few TRBV11-2 ASSFGESSYNEQF
TRBJ2-7 NA TRBV7-2 ASSLYRVGTYEQY
TRBJ1-1 NA TRBV5-4 ASSLKKKGANTEAF
TRBJ2-2 NA TRBV9 ASSSPGQVNTGELF